These T cell receptor beta chains were read from a single sample in a study of TIL therapy for anti-PD-1-resistant metastatic lung cancer. Using immunoSEQ multiplex PCR, the repertoire was profiled, and TCRdb retains in-frame clones only, with some absent. The sample has 50,000 to 60,000 clones; 80% to 90% are singletons. Sequenced here: blood, sampled at baseline. The receptor source for this set is a person aged 25-79 years with non-small cell lung cancer. The CDR3 runs from the conserved cysteine through the conserved F or W. Each record gives: clone size, J gene, D gene, V gene, CDR3 DNA, CDR3 protein. The D gene is left open where the match is weak. For some rows the clone size is stated as once, few or many, or as a class when expanded; others skip it.

clone size: -; J gene: TRBJ1-2; D gene: -; V gene: TRBV28; CDR3 DNA: TGTGCCAGCAGCCACCCCTCGGGGTGGGCTAACTATGGCTACACCTTC; CDR3 protein: CASSHPSGWANYGYTF
clone size: -; J gene: TRBJ2-4; D gene: -; V gene: TRBV27; CDR3 DNA: TGTGCCAGCAGTTTAGTTTGGGGCGCCAAAAACATTCAGTACTTC; CDR3 protein: CASSLVWGAKNIQYF
clone size: -; J gene: TRBJ1-1; D gene: -; V gene: TRBV30; CDR3 DNA: TGTGCCTGGAGGGGGAGGTCCACTGAAGCTCTCTTT; CDR3 protein: CAWRGRSTEALF
clone size: few; J gene: TRBJ1-2; D gene: -; V gene: TRBV4-1; CDR3 DNA: TGCGCCAGCAGCCAAGAGGAGGGACTCCTGACCTATGGCTACACCTTC; CDR3 protein: CASSQEEGLLTYGYTF
clone size: -; J gene: TRBJ2-1; D gene: -; V gene: TRBV19; CDR3 DNA: TGTGCCAGTAGTATGGCAGGGAGCTCCTACAATGAGCAGTTCTTC; CDR3 protein: CASSMAGSSYNEQFF
clone size: -; J gene: TRBJ1-1; D gene: -; V gene: TRBV29-1; CDR3 DNA: TGCAGCGCAGCGGACACTGAAGCTTTCTTT; CDR3 protein: CSAADTEAFF
clone size: -; J gene: TRBJ2-1; D gene: -; V gene: TRBV7-2; CDR3 DNA: TGTGCCAGCAGCCGTCCTATAGGGAGAGGTGGGAATGAGCAGTTCTTC; CDR3 protein: CASSRPIGRGGNEQFF
clone size: -; J gene: TRBJ1-2; D gene: -; V gene: TRBV28; CDR3 DNA: TGTGCCAGCAGTCCGACAGTTCTCCCTAACTATGGCTACACCTTC; CDR3 protein: CASSPTVLPNYGYTF
clone size: -; J gene: TRBJ2-5; D gene: -; V gene: TRBV24-1; CDR3 DNA: TGTGCCACCAGTGAAGCAGGGAGGGAGACCCAGTACTTC; CDR3 protein: CATSEAGRETQYF
clone size: -; J gene: TRBJ2-1; D gene: -; V gene: TRBV19; CDR3 DNA: TGTGCCAGTAGTTTAGAGGAGGGGAGCTCCTACAATGAGCAGTTCTTC; CDR3 protein: CASSLEEGSSYNEQFF
clone size: -; J gene: TRBJ2-5; D gene: -; V gene: TRBV7-8; CDR3 DNA: TGTGCCAGCACCTCCGGCGAATCCCGCCCGGAGACCCAGTACTTC; CDR3 protein: CASTSGESRPETQYF
clone size: -; J gene: TRBJ2-2; D gene: -; V gene: TRBV7-2; CDR3 DNA: TGTGCCAGCAGCCCGAGGGTGGTAAACACCGGGGAGCTGTTTTTT; CDR3 protein: CASSPRVVNTGELFF
clone size: -; J gene: TRBJ2-5; D gene: -; V gene: TRBV11-1; CDR3 DNA: TGTGCCAGCAGCTTAGTAGACTGGTATCAAGAGACCCAGTACTTC; CDR3 protein: CASSLVDWYQETQYF
clone size: -; J gene: TRBJ2-3; D gene: -; V gene: TRBV4-3; CDR3 DNA: TGCGCCAGCAGCCAAGCGACTATCCGCACAGATACGCAGTATTTT; CDR3 protein: CASSQATIRTDTQYF
clone size: -; J gene: TRBJ2-6; D gene: TRBD1; V gene: TRBV7-9; CDR3 DNA: TGTGCCATCGACAGGGGGTCCGGGGCCAACGTCCTGACTTTC; CDR3 protein: CAIDRGSGANVLTF
clone size: once; J gene: TRBJ2-3; D gene: -; V gene: TRBV10-1; CDR3 DNA: TGCGCCAGCAGTGATAAAGGTTTGACAGATACGCAGTATTTT; CDR3 protein: CASSDKGLTDTQYF
clone size: -; J gene: TRBJ1-5; D gene: -; V gene: TRBV27; CDR3 DNA: TGTGCCAGCAGTTTAGAGGGGAGAGGGAATCAGCCCCAGCATTTT; CDR3 protein: CASSLEGRGNQPQHF
clone size: -; J gene: TRBJ1-2; D gene: -; V gene: TRBV7-8; CDR3 DNA: TGTGCCAGCAGCTTAGAGGGCTGGAGCGGCTATGGCTACACCTTC; CDR3 protein: CASSLEGWSGYGYTF
clone size: -; J gene: TRBJ2-7; D gene: -; V gene: TRBV19; CDR3 DNA: TGTGCCAGTACCTCCCAGGGGGAGGCCTACGAGCAGTACTTC; CDR3 protein: CASTSQGEAYEQYF
clone size: -; J gene: TRBJ1-2; D gene: TRBD1; V gene: TRBV5-5; CDR3 DNA: TGTGCCAGCAGCTTGGCGTCAGGGGGATTTAACTATGGCTACACCTTC; CDR3 protein: CASSLASGGFNYGYTF
clone size: -; J gene: TRBJ2-7; D gene: TRBD1; V gene: TRBV14; CDR3 DNA: TGTGCCAGCAGCCACAAACAGGGGCCCTCCTACGAGCAGTACTTC; CDR3 protein: CASSHKQGPSYEQYF
clone size: -; J gene: TRBJ2-5; D gene: TRBD2; V gene: TRBV3-1/TRBV3-2; CDR3 DNA: TGTGCCAGCAGCCAAAACGGACTAGCGGGAGGGCCGGGGCAAGAGACCCAGTACTTC; CDR3 protein: CASSQNGLAGGPGQETQYF
clone size: -; J gene: TRBJ2-7; D gene: -; V gene: TRBV4-2; CDR3 DNA: TGTGCCAGCAGCCAAAATGGGGCTACCTACGAGCAGTACTTC; CDR3 protein: CASSQNGATYEQYF
clone size: -; J gene: TRBJ2-7; D gene: -; V gene: TRBV7-8; CDR3 DNA: TGTGCCAGCAGCTCTCCGGATCGGGCCCACTACGAGCAGTACTTC; CDR3 protein: CASSSPDRAHYEQYF
clone size: -; J gene: TRBJ1-1; D gene: TRBD1; V gene: TRBV7-6; CDR3 DNA: TGTGCCAGCAGCACTCAGGGGGCCACTGAAGCTTTCTTT; CDR3 protein: CASSTQGATEAFF
clone size: -; J gene: TRBJ2-1; D gene: -; V gene: TRBV6-4; CDR3 DNA: TGTGCCAGCAGTGACGGTCTCGGTGAGCAGTTCTTC; CDR3 protein: CASSDGLGEQFF
clone size: -; J gene: TRBJ2-7; D gene: TRBD1; V gene: TRBV5-1; CDR3 DNA: TGCGCCAGCAGCTTACCCGACAGGGGGCTGAACGAGCAGTACTTC; CDR3 protein: CASSLPDRGLNEQYF
clone size: -; J gene: TRBJ1-5; D gene: -; V gene: TRBV6-2/TRBV6-3; CDR3 DNA: TGTGCCAGCAGTCCGATGGTCCGCGGGGCTGCCCAGCATTTT; CDR3 protein: CASSPMVRGAAQHF
clone size: -; J gene: TRBJ1-1; D gene: -; V gene: TRBV5-5; CDR3 DNA: TGTGCCAGCAGCTTGACCCTACTGAACACTGAAGCTTTCTTT; CDR3 protein: CASSLTLLNTEAFF
clone size: few; J gene: TRBJ1-5; D gene: -; V gene: TRBV7-3; CDR3 DNA: TGTGCCAGCAGCTTAACGTATGGCCAGCCCCAGCATTTT; CDR3 protein: CASSLTYGQPQHF
clone size: -; J gene: TRBJ2-3; D gene: -; V gene: TRBV9; CDR3 DNA: TGTGCCAGCAGCTCTCGGAGCGGGTCTCACACAGATACGCAGTATTTT; CDR3 protein: CASSSRSGSHTDTQYF
clone size: -; J gene: TRBJ2-1; D gene: TRBD2; V gene: TRBV5-1; CDR3 DNA: TGCGCCAGCAGCTTCCTAGCAGGGAGGGGCAATGAGCAGTTCTTC; CDR3 protein: CASSFLAGRGNEQFF
clone size: -; J gene: TRBJ2-3; D gene: TRBD2; V gene: TRBV18; CDR3 DNA: TGTGCCAGCTCACCATCAGACGGGAGGGGCACAGATACGCAGTATTTT; CDR3 protein: CASSPSDGRGTDTQYF
clone size: -; J gene: TRBJ2-1; D gene: TRBD1; V gene: TRBV27; CDR3 DNA: TGTGCCAGCAGTAACACCGGGACAGGGTACAATGAGCAGTTCTTC; CDR3 protein: CASSNTGTGYNEQFF
clone size: -; J gene: TRBJ2-2; D gene: TRBD1; V gene: TRBV7-6; CDR3 DNA: TGTGCCAGCACCCCGGGACAGGGGACCACCGGGGAGCTGTTTTTT; CDR3 protein: CASTPGQGTTGELFF